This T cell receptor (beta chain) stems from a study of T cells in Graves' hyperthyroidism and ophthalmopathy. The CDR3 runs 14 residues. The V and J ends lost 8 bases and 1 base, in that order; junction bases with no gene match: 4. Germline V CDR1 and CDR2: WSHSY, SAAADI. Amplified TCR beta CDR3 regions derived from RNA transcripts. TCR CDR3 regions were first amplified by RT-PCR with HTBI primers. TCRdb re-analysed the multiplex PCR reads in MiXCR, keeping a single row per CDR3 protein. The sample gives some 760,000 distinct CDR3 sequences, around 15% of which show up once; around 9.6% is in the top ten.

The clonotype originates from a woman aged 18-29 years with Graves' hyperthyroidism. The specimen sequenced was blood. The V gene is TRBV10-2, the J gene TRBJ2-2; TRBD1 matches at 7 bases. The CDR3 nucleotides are TGCGCCAGCGAAAGACAGGGGAACACCGGGGAGCTGTTTTTT. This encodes CASERQGNTGELFF.